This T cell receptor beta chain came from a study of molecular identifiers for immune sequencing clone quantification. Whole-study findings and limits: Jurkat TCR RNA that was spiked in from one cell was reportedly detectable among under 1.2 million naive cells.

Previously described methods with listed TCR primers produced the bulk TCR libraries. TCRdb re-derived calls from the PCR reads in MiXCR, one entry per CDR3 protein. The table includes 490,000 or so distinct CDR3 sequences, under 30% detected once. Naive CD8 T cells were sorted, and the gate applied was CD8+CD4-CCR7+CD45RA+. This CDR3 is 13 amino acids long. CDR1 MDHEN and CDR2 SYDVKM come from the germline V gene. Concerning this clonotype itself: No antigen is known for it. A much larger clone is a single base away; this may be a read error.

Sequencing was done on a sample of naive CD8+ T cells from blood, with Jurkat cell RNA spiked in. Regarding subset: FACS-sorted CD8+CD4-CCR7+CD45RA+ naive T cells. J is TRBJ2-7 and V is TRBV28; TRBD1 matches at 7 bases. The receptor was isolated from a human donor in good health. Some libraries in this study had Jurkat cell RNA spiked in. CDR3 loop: CASSSSTGHERYF. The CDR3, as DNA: TGTGCCAGCAGTTCCTCGACAGGGCACGAGCGGTACTTC.